The clone carrying this T cell receptor beta chain was seen a single time. The data derive from a study of sequential checkpoint blockade in melanoma. The table came from immunoSEQ multiplex PCR; TCRdb's copy has only in-frame clones and leaves some out. The sample lists over 10,000 clones; 70% to 85% were seen once. The CDR3 is made up of 14 amino acids. CDR1 is SGHVS, CDR2 FNYEAQ, per germline. V lost 5 bases and J 4 bases, leaving 15 bases between the germline ends. As for treatment: randomized to nivolumab then ipilimumab (arm A) or the reverse (arm B). Sequencing was performed on CD8+ T cells sorted from blood (inferred from file names), taken from a patient given nivolumab and ipilimumab in sequence. This chain links TRBV7-6 with TRBJ2-7; D might be TRBD2 (6 bases). This receptor was identified in a human donor with melanoma. CDR3 amino acids: CASSPRGRGYEQYF. CDR3 nucleotides: TGTGCCAGCAGCCCACGCGGACGGGGGTACGAGCAGTACTTC. Supplemented by reference TRBV7-6 and TRBJ2-7, the full variable domain reads GAGVSQSPRYKVTKRGQDVALRCDPISGHVSLYWYRQALGQGPEFLTYFNYEAQQDKSGLPNDRFSAERPEGSISTLTIQRTEQRDSAMYRCASSPRGRGYEQYFGPGTRLTVT.